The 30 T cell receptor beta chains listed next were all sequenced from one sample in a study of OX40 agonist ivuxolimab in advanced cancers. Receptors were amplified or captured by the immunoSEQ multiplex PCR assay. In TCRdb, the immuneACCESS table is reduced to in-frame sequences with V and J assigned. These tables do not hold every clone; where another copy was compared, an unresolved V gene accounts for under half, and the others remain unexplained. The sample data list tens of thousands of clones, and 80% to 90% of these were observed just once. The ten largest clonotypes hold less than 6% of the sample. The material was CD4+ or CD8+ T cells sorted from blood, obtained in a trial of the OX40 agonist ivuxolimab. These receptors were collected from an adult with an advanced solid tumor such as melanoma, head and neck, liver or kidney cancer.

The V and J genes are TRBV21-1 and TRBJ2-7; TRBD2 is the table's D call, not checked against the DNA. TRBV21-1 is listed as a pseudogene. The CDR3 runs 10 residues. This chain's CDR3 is CASTYYEQYF. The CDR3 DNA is TGTGCCAGCACCTACTACGAGCAGTACTTC.

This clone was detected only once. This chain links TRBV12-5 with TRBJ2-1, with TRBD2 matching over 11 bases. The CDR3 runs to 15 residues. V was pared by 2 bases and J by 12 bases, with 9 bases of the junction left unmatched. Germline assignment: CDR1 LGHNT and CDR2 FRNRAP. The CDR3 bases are TGTGCTAGTGGTTTGCCTAGACTAGCGGGATTCGGGCAGTTCTTC. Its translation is CASGLPRLAGFGQFF.

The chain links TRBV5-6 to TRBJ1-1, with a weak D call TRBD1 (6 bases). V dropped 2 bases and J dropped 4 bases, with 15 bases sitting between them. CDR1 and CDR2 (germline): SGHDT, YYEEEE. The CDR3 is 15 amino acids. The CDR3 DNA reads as TGTGCCAGCAGCTTAGTCCGGGGGCAGGGCACTGAAGCTTTCTTT. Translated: CASSLVRGQGTEAFF.

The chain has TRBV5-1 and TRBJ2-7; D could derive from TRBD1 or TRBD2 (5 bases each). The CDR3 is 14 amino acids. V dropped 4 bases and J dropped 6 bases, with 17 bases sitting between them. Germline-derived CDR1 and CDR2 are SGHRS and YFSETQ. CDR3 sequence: CASSARDGFSEQYF. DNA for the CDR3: TGCGCCAGCAGCGCCCGGGACGGCTTCTCCGAGCAGTACTTC. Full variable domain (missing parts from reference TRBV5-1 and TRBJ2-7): KAGVTQTPRYLIKTRGQQVTLSCSPISGHRSVSWYQQTPGQGLQFLFEYFSETQRNKGNFPGRFSGRQFSNSRSEMNVSTLELGDSALYLCASSARDGFSEQYFGPGTRLTVT.

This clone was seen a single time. The CDR3 region has the DNA TGCGCCAGCAGCCCCGGACTTTTTCCCTCCTACAATGAGCAGTTCTTC. This codes for CASSPGLFPSYNEQFF. The genes are TRBV5-1 and TRBJ2-1; weak D call: TRBD2 (5 bases). The V and J ends lost 4 bases and 0 bases respectively, with 14 bases between them. Germline V CDR1 and CDR2: SGHRS, YFSETQ. This CDR3 contains 16 residues. Combining the CDR3 with reference TRBV5-1 and TRBJ2-1 gives the whole variable domain KAGVTQTPRYLIKTRGQQVTLSCSPISGHRSVSWYQQTPGQGLQFLFEYFSETQRNKGNFPGRFSGRQFSNSRSEMNVSTLELGDSALYLCASSPGLFPSYNEQFFGPGTRLTVL.

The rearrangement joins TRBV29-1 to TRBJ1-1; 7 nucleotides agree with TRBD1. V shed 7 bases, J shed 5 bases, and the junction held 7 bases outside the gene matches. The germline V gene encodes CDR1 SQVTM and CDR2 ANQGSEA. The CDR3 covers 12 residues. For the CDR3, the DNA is TGCAGCGCCCGGACAGGACCGACTGAAGCTTTCTTT. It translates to CSARTGPTEAFF. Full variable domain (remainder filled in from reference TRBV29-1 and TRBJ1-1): SAVISQKPSRDICQRGTSLTIQCQVDSQVTMMFWYRQQPGQSLTLIATANQGSEATYESGFVIDKFPISRPNLTFSTLTVSNMSPEDSSIYLCSARTGPTEAFFGQGTRLTVV.

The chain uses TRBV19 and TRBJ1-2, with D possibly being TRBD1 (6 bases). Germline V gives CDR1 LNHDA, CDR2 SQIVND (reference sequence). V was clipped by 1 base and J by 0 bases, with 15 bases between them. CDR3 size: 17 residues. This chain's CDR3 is CASSIAATGSSNYGYTF. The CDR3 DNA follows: TGTGCCAGTAGTATAGCCGCGACAGGTTCCTCTAACTATGGCTACACCTTC.

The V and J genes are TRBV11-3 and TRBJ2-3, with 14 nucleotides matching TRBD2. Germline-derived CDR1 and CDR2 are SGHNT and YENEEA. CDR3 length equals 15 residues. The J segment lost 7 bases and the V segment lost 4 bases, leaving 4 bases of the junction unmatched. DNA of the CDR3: TGTGCCAGCAGCTCGGGACTAGCGGGAGTGAATACGCAGTATTTT. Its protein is CASSSGLAGVNTQYF.

CDR3 nucleotide sequence: TGTGCCAGCAGTGAGGGGACAGGGAATAATTCACCCCTCCACTTT. As protein: CASSEGTGNNSPLHF. The V gene is TRBV6-4, the J gene TRBJ1-6; 9 nucleotides align to TRBD1. The ends lost 3 bases at V and 5 bases at J; junction bases unmatched: 2. This CDR3 comprises 15 residues. CDR1 and CDR2 from the germline V gene are MRHNA and SNTAGT.

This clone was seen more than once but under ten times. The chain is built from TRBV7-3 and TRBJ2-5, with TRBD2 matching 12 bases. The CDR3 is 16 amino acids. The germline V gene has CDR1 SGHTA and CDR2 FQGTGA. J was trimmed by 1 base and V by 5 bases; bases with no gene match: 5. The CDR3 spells CASSAGTSGFQETQYF. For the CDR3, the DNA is TGTGCCAGCAGCGCCGGGACTAGCGGGTTCCAAGAGACCCAGTACTTC.

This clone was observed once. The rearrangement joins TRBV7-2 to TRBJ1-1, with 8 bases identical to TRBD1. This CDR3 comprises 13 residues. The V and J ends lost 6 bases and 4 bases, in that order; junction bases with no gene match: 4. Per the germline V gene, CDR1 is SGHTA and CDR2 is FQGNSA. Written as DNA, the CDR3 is TGTGCCAGCAGTATGGACAGGGCCACTGAAGCTTTCTTT. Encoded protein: CASSMDRATEAFF.

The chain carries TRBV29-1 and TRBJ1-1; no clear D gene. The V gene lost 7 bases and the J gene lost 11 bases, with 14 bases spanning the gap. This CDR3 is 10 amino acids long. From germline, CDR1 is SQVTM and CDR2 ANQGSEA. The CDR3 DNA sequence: TGCAGCGCTTCAACCGGTGGGGCTTTCTTT. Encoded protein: CSASTGGAFF.

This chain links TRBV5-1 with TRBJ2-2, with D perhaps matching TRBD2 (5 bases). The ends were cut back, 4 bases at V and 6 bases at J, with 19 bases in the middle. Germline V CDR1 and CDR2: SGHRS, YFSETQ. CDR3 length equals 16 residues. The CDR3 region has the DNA TGCGCCAGCAGCCTGAATGGCGGGCGGGCGCCCGGGGAGCTGTTTTTT. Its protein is CASSLNGGRAPGELFF.

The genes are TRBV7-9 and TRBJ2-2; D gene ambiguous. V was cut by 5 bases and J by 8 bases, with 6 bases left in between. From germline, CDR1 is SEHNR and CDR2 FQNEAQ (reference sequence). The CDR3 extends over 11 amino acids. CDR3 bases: TGTGCCAGCAGCCCCTTAGGGGAGCTGTTTTTT. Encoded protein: CASSPLGELFF.

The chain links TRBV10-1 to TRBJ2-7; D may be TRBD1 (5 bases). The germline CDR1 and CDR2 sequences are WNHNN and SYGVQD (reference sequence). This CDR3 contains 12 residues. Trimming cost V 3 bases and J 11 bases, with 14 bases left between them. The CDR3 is CASSDSGRHKYF. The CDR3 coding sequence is TGCGCCAGCAGTGATTCAGGGCGACATAAGTACTTC.

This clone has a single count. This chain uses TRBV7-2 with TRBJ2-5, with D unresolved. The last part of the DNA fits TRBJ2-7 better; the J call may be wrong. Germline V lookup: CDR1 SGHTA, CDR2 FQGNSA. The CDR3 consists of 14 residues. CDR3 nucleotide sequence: TGTGCCAGCAGCTTAGCTGCCGGGTCCTACGAGCAGTACTTC. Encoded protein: CASSLAAGSYEQYF.

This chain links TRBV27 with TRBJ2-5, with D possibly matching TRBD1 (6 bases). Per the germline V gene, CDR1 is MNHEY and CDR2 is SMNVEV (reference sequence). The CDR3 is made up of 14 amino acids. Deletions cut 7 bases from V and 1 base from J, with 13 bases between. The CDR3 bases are TGTGCCAGCAAAACGTTGACAGGCCAAGAGACCCAGTACTTC. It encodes CASKTLTGQETQYF.

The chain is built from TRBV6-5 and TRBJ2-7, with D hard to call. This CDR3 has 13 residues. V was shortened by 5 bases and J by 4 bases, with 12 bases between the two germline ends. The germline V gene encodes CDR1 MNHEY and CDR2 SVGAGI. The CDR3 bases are TGTGCCAGCAGTACTCCTGGCGGTTACGAGCAGTACTTC. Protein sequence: CASSTPGGYEQYF.

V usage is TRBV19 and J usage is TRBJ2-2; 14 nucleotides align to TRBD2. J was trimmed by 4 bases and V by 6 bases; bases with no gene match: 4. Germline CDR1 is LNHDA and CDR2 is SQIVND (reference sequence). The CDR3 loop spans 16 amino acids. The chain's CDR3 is CASRGLAGVFTGELFF. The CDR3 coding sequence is TGTGCCAGTAGGGGACTAGCGGGAGTATTCACCGGGGAGCTGTTTTTT.

The CDR3 bases are TGTGCCAGCAGTCAAGCTCTGGGGGGGGGCTCCTACGAGCAGTACTTC. It codes for CASSQALGGGSYEQYF. The rearrangement uses TRBV27 and TRBJ2-7, with TRBD2 identical over 7 bases. J was trimmed by 0 bases and V by 5 bases; bases with no gene match: 10. The CDR3 consists of 16 residues. The germline V gene encodes CDR1 MNHEY and CDR2 SMNVEV (reference sequence).

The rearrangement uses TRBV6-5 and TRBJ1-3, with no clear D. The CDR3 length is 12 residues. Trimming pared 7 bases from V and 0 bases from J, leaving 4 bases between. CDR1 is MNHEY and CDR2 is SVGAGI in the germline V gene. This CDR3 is CASTSSGNTIYF. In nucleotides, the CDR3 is TGTGCCAGCACTAGCTCTGGAAACACCATATATTTT.

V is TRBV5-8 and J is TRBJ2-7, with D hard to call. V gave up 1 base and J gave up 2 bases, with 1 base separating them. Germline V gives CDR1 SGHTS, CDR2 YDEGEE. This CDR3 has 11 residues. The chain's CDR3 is CASSLTYEQYF. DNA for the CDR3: TGTGCCAGCAGCTTGACCTACGAGCAGTACTTC.

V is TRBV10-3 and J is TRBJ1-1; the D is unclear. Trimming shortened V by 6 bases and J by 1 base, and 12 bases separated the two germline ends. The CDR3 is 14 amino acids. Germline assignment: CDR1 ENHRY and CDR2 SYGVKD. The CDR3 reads CAIRPRTENTEAFF. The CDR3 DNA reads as TGTGCCATCAGGCCTCGGACGGAGAACACTGAAGCTTTCTTT.

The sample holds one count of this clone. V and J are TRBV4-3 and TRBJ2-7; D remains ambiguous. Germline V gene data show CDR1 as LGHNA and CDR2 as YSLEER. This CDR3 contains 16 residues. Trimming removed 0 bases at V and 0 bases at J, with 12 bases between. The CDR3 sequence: CASSQDSLSLSYEQYF. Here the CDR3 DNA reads TGCGCCAGCAGCCAAGATTCGCTCAGTCTCTCCTACGAGCAGTACTTC.

In nucleotides, the CDR3 is TGTGCCATCACGGGACAGATCTCTGGGGCCAACGTCCTGACTTTC. It is translated as CAITGQISGANVLTF. The V gene is TRBV10-3, the J gene TRBJ2-6; 7 nucleotides match TRBD1. V was clipped by 7 bases and J by 0 bases; unmatched bases: 3. This CDR3 region has 15 residues. Germline V CDR1 and CDR2: ENHRY, SYGVKD.

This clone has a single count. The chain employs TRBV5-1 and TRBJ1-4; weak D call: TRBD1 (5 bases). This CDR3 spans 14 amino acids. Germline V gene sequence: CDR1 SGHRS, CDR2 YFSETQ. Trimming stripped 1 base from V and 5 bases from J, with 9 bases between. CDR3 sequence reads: CASSLIPGNEKLFF. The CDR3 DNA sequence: TGCGCCAGCAGCTTGATACCAGGGAATGAAAAACTGTTTTTT.

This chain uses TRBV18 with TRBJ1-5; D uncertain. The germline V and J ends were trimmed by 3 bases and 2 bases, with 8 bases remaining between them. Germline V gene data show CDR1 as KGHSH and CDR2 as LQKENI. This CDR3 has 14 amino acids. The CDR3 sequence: CASSPGDGNQPQHF. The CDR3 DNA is TGTGCCAGCTCACCTGGGGATGGCAATCAGCCCCAGCATTTT. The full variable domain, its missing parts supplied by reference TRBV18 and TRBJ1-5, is NAGVMQNPRHLVRRRGQEARLRCSPMKGHSHVYWYRQLPEEGLKFMVYLQKENIIDESGMPKERFSAEFPKEGPSILRIQQVVRGDSAAYFCASSPGDGNQPQHFGDGTRLSIL.

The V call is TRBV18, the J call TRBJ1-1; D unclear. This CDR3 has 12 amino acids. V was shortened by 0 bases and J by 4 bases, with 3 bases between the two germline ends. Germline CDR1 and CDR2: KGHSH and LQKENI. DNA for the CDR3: TGTGCCAGCTCACCACCGGGCACTGAAGCTTTCTTT. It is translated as CASSPPGTEAFF.

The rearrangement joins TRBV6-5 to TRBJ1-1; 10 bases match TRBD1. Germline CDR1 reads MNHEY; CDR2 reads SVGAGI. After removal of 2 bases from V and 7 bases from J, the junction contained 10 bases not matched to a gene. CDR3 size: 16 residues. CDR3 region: CASSYRAGQGLGEAFF. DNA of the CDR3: TGTGCCAGCAGTTACCGAGCGGGACAGGGGTTGGGTGAAGCTTTCTTT.

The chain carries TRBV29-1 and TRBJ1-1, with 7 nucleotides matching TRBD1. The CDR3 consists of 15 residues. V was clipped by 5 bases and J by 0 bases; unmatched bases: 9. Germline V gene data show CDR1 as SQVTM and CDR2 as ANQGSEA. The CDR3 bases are TGCAGCGTTTTGGACAGGAGAGAGGTGAACACTGAAGCTTTCTTT. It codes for CSVLDRREVNTEAFF. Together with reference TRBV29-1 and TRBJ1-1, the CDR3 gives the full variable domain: SAVISQKPSRDICQRGTSLTIQCQVDSQVTMMFWYRQQPGQSLTLIATANQGSEATYESGFVIDKFPISRPNLTFSTLTVSNMSPEDSSIYLCSVLDRREVNTEAFFGQGTRLTVV.